These 20 T cell receptor beta chains came from one sample sequenced in a study of T cells in Graves' hyperthyroidism and ophthalmopathy. TCR beta CDR3 region amplification was performed from RNA transcripts. Primed by the HTBI set, a first-round RT-PCR was run on the TCR CDR3. TCRdb independently ran MiXCR on the multiplex PCR reads; one entry per CDR3 protein. The table shows some 580,000 distinct CDR3 sequences, with roughly 16% occurring only once. Sample: blood. Source of these receptors: a woman aged 40 to 50 with Graves' ophthalmopathy.

The chain links TRBV12-3 or TRBV12-4 to TRBJ2-5; 10 bases line up with TRBD2. V lost 5 bases, J lost 7 bases, and 7 bases stayed unmatched. The CDR3 sequence is 14 residues long. The CDR3 here is CASSGGVAGGTQYF. The CDR3 region has the DNA TGTGCCAGCAGTGGGGGGGTAGCGGGGGGGACCCAGTACTTC.

In its sample, this clonotype was seen a few times. This sequence joins TRBV4-1 and TRBJ1-6; D is possibly TRBD1 (5 bases). The CDR3 has 20 amino acids. Germline V lookup: CDR1 MGHRA, CDR2 YSYEKL. Trimming pared 1 base from V and 0 bases from J, leaving 19 bases between. CDR3 amino acids: CASSQGESGGGRSYNSPLHF. For the CDR3, the DNA is TGCGCCAGCAGCCAAGGGGAAAGTGGGGGAGGACGCTCCTATAATTCACCCCTCCACTTT.

Ten or more counts support this clonotype. The V call is TRBV6-5, the J call TRBJ1-2; perhaps TRBD1 as D (6 bases). This CDR3 is 15 amino acids long. Germline loops: CDR1 MNHEY, CDR2 SVGAGI. The V end was cut by 4 bases, the J end by 4 bases, with 16 bases between. CDR3 loop: CASSSTGGAGYGYTF. Written as DNA, the CDR3 is TGTGCCAGCAGTTCTACTGGGGGCGCTGGCTATGGCTACACCTTC.

In this sample, this clonotype turned up a few times. This could be a read error, since a much larger clone is one nucleotide away. This rearrangement joins TRBV27 to TRBJ2-7; TRBD1 is a possible D gene (6 bases). Deletions cut 3 bases from V and 2 bases from J, with 8 bases between. This CDR3 contains 13 residues. Germline CDR1 and CDR2: MNHEY and SMNVEV (reference sequence). The CDR3 loop reads CASSFGQTYEQYF. The CDR3 DNA reads TGTGCCAGCAGTTTTGGACAGACCTACGAGCAGTACTTC.

The CDR3 sequence is CASTGQGGQPQHF. CDR3 nucleotides: TGTGCCAGCACGGGACAGGGTGGCCAGCCCCAGCATTTT. The V call is TRBV6-1, the J call TRBJ1-5, with TRBD1 identical over 9 bases. Germline V gene sequence: CDR1 MNHNS, CDR2 SASEGT. The trim removed 7 bases at V and 7 bases at J, leaving 5 bases unmatched. CDR3 length: 13 amino acids.

The rearrangement joins TRBV6-4 to TRBJ2-3, with 10 bases that match TRBD2. Germline V gene sequence: CDR1 MRHNA, CDR2 SNTAGT. CDR3 size: 15 residues. Germline trimming cut 4 bases from V and 6 bases from J; bases unmatched to any gene: 7. CDR3 nucleotide sequence: TGTGCCAGCAGTGGCTCCAGCGGGGGGGCGGATACGCAGTATTTT. Residues: CASSGSSGGADTQYF.

The rearrangement joins TRBV15 to TRBJ2-7; 8 bases are shared with TRBD2. CDR3 length equals 15 residues. Germline trimming cut 0 bases from V and 5 bases from J; bases unmatched to any gene: 6. Germline V gene data show CDR1 as LNHNV and CDR2 as YYDKDF (reference sequence). CDR3 in DNA: TGTGCCACCAGCAGAGATCTAGTAGCGGGGCACGAGCAGTACTTC. Protein product: CATSRDLVAGHEQYF.

The sample holds a few counts of this clonotype. A much larger clone sits a single nucleotide away, making a read error possible. The chain combines TRBV7-9 with TRBJ1-1, with D perhaps matching TRBD1 (6 bases). The CDR3 sequence is 14 residues long. V lost 1 base to trimming and J lost 1 base, with 7 bases between them. CDR1 is SEHNR, CDR2 FQNEAQ, per germline (reference sequence). The DNA of the CDR3 is TGTGCCAGCAGCTTAGGGGGGCAGAACACTGAAGCTTTCTTT. It is translated as CASSLGGQNTEAFF.

This clonotype has ten or more counts. V usage is TRBV5-1 and J usage is TRBJ1-1, with TRBD1 as a possible D gene (5 bases). The CDR3 runs to 14 residues. Germline CDR1 SGHRS, CDR2 YFSETQ. Trimming left V 1 base short and J 0 bases short, with 7 bases between. This CDR3 reads CASSLWGVNTEAFF. In DNA form, the CDR3 reads TGCGCCAGCAGCTTGTGGGGGGTGAACACTGAAGCTTTCTTT.

This chain connects TRBV4-2 to TRBJ2-1; the match to TRBD2 covers 9 bases. V lost 4 bases, J lost 5 bases, and 12 bases stayed unmatched. This CDR3 region has 17 residues. Germline V gene sequence: CDR1 LGHNA, CDR2 YNFKEQ. The chain's CDR3 is CASSRGPRTSANNEQFF. The DNA for the CDR3 is TGTGCCAGCAGCCGCGGACCAAGGACTAGCGCGAACAATGAGCAGTTCTTC.

Many counts were recorded for this clonotype. The rearrangement uses TRBV10-3 and TRBJ1-5; D unresolved. The CDR3 runs 14 residues. Per the germline V gene, CDR1 is ENHRY and CDR2 is SYGVKD. The germline V and J ends were trimmed by 2 bases and 4 bases, with 9 bases remaining between them. The CDR3 bases are TGTGCCATCAGTGAGGAGGTCTCTAATCAGCCCCAGCATTTT. This codes for CAISEEVSNQPQHF.

The V call is TRBV6-2 or TRBV6-3, the J call TRBJ2-7; TRBD1 matches at 8 bases. V shed 6 bases and J 7 bases; nucleotides not matched to a gene: 14. The CDR3 covers 15 residues. The germline gives CDR1 MNHEY, CDR2 SVGEGT. The CDR3 DNA follows: TGTGCCAGCAGATACAGGTTCCAGGGGGCTTGGGAGCAGTACTTC. This encodes CASRYRFQGAWEQYF.

This clonotype was picked up many times. This chain joins TRBV27 and TRBJ1-1; D possibly corresponds to TRBD1 (5 bases). V lost 7 bases and J 5 bases, leaving 14 bases between the germline ends. CDR3 length: 13 residues. Germline-derived CDR1 and CDR2 are MNHEY and SMNVEV (reference sequence). DNA of the CDR3: TGTGCCAGCACCGGCGGCAGGGCAACTGAAGCTTTCTTT. This sequence encodes CASTGGRATEAFF.

This clonotype was seen many times. The chain joins TRBV2 to TRBJ2-3; 8 bases line up with TRBD2. J gave up 2 bases and V 6 bases, and 4 bases lay outside the gene matches. The CDR3 is made up of 14 amino acids. Germline-derived CDR1 and CDR2 are SNHLY and FYNNEI. The CDR3 sequence is CASRGLVHTDTQYF. The DNA of the CDR3 is TGTGCCAGCAGGGGACTAGTACACACAGATACGCAGTATTTT.

The chain employs TRBV19 and TRBJ2-7; 7 nucleotides align to TRBD1. This CDR3 is built from 15 residues. The J segment lost 2 bases and the V segment lost 4 bases, leaving 8 bases of the junction unmatched. In germline, CDR1 is LNHDA, CDR2 SQIVND (reference sequence). CDR3: CASSTLRGYAYEQYF. The CDR3 bases are TGTGCCAGTAGTACTCTCAGGGGGTACGCCTACGAGCAGTACTTC.

The chain couples TRBV24-1 to TRBJ2-1; TRBD2 is a possible D gene (7 bases). Germline CDR1 is KGHDR and CDR2 is SFDVKD. V gave up 7 bases and J gave up 2 bases, with 20 bases separating them. The CDR3 is 17 residues long. CDR3 in DNA: TGTGCCACCAGCCCTTCGAGGGGGGGCACTCCCTACAATGAGCAGTTCTTC. Protein product: CATSPSRGGTPYNEQFF.

This clonotype was recorded a few times. J is TRBJ2-7 and V is TRBV15; 8 nucleotides match TRBD2. The J segment lost 7 bases and the V segment lost 0 bases, leaving 17 bases of the junction unmatched. This CDR3 is built from 18 residues. In germline, CDR1 is LNHNV, CDR2 YYDKDF (reference sequence). CDR3 region: CATSRDLSPSGRALEQYF. DNA of the CDR3: TGTGCCACCAGCAGAGACCTATCTCCCTCCGGGAGGGCCTTAGAGCAGTACTTC.

This clonotype appeared many times. The chain employs TRBV18 and TRBJ2-3; the D gene is possibly TRBD1 (6 bases). The CDR3 has 15 residues. The V end lost 3 bases, the J end lost 1 base, and 11 bases lay between the germline ends. CDR1 and CDR2 (germline): KGHSH, LQKENI. The chain's CDR3 is CASSPSAGGTDTQYF. For the CDR3, the DNA is TGTGCCAGCTCACCTTCGGCAGGGGGCACAGATACGCAGTATTTT.

The CDR3 region has the DNA TGTGCCAGCAGCTTCGAATTCACTGGAAACACCATATATTTT. Translation gives CASSFEFTGNTIYF. The chain employs TRBV7-9 and TRBJ1-3; the D is unclear. Trimming shortened V by 3 bases and J by 2 bases, and 8 bases separated the two germline ends. Germline V gene lookup returns CDR1 SEHNR and CDR2 FQNEAQ (reference sequence). The CDR3 is 14 amino acids.

This clonotype has at least ten counts. The V gene is TRBV20-1, the J gene TRBJ2-1, with D perhaps assigned TRBD1 or TRBD2 (6 bases each). There are 14 residues in the CDR3. Trimming cost V 6 bases and J 5 bases, with 17 bases left between them. Germline V lookup: CDR1 DFQATT, CDR2 SNEGSKA (reference sequence). CDR3 DNA: TGCAGTGCGCCCGGGGGCCGGTCTAACAATGAGCAGTTCTTC. It translates to CSAPGGRSNNEQFF.